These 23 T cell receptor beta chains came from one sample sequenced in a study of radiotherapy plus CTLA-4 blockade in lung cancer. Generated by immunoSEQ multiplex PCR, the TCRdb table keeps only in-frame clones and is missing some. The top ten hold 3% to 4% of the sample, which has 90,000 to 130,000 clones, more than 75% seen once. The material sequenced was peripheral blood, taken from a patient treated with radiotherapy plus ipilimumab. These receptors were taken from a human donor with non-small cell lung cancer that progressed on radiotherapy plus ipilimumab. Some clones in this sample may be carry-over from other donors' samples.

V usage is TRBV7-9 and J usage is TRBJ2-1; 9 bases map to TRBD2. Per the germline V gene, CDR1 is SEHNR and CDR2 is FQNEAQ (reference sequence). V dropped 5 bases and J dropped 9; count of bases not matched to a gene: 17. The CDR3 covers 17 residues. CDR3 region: CASSPSDWASGDTEQFF. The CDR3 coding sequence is TGTGCCAGCAGCCCCTCCGATTGGGCTAGCGGGGACACTGAGCAGTTCTTC.

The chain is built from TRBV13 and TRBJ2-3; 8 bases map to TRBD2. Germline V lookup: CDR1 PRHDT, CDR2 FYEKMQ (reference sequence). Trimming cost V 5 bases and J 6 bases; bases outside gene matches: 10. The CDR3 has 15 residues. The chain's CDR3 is CASSPHGGAIDTQYF. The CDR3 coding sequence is TGTGCCAGCAGCCCTCACGGGGGGGCCATTGATACGCAGTATTTT.

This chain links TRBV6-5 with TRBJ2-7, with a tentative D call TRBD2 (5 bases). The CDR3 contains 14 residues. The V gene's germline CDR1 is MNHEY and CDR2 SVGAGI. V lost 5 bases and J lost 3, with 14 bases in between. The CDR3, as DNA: TGTGCCAGCAGTCCTGAACCCCGGGGCTACGAGCAGTACTTC. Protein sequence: CASSPEPRGYEQYF.

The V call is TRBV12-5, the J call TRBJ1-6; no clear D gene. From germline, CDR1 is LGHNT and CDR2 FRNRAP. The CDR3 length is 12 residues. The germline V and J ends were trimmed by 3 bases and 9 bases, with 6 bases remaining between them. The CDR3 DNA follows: TGTGCTAGTGGTTTCTTAGCTTCACCCCTCCACTTT. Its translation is CASGFLASPLHF.

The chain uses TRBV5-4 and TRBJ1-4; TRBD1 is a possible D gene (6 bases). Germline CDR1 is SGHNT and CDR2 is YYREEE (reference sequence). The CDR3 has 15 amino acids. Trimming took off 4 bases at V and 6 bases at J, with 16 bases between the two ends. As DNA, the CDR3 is TGTGCCAGCAGCCCAGGTGGGGGGCGGCATGAAAAACTGTTTTTT. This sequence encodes CASSPGGGRHEKLFF. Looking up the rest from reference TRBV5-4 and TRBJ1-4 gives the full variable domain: ETGVTQSPTHLIKTRGQQVTLRCSSQSGHNTVSWYQQALGQGPQFIFQYYREEENGRGNFPPRFSGLQFPNYSSELNVNALELDDSALYLCASSPGGGRHEKLFFGSGTQLSVL.

This chain's CDR3 is CASSPGPPSGNTEAFF. As DNA, the CDR3 is TGTGCCAGCTCCCCCGGACCCCCCTCGGGGAACACTGAAGCTTTCTTT. The V gene is TRBV18, the J gene TRBJ1-1; D remains ambiguous. Trimming removed 6 bases from V and 1 base from J, with 18 bases in between. Germline CDR1 reads KGHSH; CDR2 reads LQKENI. This CDR3 contains 16 residues.

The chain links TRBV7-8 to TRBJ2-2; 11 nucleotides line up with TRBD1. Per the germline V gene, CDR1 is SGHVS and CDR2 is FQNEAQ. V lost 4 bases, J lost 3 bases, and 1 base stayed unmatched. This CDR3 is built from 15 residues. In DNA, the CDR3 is TGTGCCAGCAGCTGGGGACAGGGGGACACCGGGGAGCTGTTTTTT. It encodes CASSWGQGDTGELFF.

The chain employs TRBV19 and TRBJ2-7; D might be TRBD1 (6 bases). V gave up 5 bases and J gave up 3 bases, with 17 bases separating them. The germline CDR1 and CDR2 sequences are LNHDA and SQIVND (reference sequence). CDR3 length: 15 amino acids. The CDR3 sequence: CASSSGHGRNYEQYF. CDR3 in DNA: TGTGCCAGTAGTTCGGGACATGGCCGGAACTACGAGCAGTACTTC.

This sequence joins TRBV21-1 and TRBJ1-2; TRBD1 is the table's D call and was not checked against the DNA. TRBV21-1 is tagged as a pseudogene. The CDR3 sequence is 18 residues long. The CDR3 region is CASSSSGRGWELNYGYTF. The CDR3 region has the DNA TGTGCCAGCAGCTCCTCGGGCAGGGGGTGGGAATTAAACTATGGCTACACCTTC.

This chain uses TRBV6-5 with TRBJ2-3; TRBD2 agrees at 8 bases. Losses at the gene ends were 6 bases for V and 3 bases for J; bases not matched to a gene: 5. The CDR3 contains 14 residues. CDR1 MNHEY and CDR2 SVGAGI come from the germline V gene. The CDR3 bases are TGTGCCAGCAGGGCGGGACTAGTGACAGATACGCAGTATTTT. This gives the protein CASRAGLVTDTQYF.

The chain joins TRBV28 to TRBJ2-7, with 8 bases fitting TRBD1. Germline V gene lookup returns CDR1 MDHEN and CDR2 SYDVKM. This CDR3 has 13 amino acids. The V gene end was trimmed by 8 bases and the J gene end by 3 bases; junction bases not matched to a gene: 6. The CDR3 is CASYSGQGYEQYF. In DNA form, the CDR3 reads TGTGCCAGCTATTCCGGACAGGGCTACGAGCAGTACTTC.

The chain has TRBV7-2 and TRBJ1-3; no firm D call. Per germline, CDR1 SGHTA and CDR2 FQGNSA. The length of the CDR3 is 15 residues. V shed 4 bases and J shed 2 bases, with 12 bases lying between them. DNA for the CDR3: TGTGCCAGCAGCTCCCCGCGAACTGCTGGAAACACCATATATTTT. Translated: CASSSPRTAGNTIYF.

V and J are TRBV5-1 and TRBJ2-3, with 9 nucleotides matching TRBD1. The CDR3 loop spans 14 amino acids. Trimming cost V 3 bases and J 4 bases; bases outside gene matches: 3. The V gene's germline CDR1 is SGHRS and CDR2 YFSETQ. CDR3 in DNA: TGCGCCAGCAGCTCGGGACAGGGCGCAGATACGCAGTATTTT. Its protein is CASSSGQGADTQYF.

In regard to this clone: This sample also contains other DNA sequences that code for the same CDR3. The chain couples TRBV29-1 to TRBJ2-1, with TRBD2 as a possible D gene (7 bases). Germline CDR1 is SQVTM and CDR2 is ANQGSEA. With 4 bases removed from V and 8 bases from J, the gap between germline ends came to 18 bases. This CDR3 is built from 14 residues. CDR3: CSVGGGGALDEQFF. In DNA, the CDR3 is TGCAGCGTTGGGGGAGGGGGGGCTCTCGATGAGCAGTTCTTC.

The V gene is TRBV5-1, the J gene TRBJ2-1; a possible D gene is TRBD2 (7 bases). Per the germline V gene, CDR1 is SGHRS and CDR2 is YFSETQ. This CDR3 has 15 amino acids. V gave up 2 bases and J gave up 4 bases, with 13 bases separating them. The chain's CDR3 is CASSFAGAGYNEQFF. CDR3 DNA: TGCGCCAGCAGCTTCGCGGGGGCGGGTTACAATGAGCAGTTCTTC.

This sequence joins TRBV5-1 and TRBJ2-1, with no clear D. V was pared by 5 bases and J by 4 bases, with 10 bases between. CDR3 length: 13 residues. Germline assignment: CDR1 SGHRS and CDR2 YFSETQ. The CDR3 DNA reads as TGCGCCAGCAGGTTACAACCTTACAATGAGCAGTTCTTC. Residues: CASRLQPYNEQFF.

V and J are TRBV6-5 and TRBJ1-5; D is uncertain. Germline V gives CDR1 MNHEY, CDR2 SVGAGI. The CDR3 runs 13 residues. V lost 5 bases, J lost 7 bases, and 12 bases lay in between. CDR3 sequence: CASSNIVRQPQHF. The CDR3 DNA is TGTGCCAGCAGTAACATCGTCAGGCAGCCCCAGCATTTT.

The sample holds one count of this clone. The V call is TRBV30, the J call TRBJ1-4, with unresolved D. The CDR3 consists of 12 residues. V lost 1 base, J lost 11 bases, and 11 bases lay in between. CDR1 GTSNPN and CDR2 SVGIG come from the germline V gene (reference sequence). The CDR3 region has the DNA TGTGCCTGGAGTGCAAACAGTGAGAAACTGTTTTTT. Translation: CAWSANSEKLFF. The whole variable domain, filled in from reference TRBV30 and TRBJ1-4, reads SQTIHQWPATLVQPVGSPLSLECTVEGTSNPNLYWYRQAAGRGLQLLFYSVGIGQISSEVPQNLSASRPQDRQFILSSKKLLLSDSGFYLCAWSANSEKLFFGSGTQLSVL.

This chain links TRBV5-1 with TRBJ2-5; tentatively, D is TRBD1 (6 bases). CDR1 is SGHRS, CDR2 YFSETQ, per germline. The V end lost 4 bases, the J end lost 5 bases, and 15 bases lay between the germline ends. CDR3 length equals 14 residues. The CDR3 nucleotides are TGCGCCAGCAGCGGAACAGGGTATCAGGAGACCCAGTACTTC. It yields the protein CASSGTGYQETQYF.

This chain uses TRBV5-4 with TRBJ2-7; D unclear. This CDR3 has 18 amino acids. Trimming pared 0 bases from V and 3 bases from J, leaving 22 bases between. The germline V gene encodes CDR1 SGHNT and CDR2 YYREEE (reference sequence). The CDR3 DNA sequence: TGTGCCAGCAGCTTGGTTGGCACGGCCGAAAGTACGATCTACGAGCAGTACTTC. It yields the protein CASSLVGTAESTIYEQYF.

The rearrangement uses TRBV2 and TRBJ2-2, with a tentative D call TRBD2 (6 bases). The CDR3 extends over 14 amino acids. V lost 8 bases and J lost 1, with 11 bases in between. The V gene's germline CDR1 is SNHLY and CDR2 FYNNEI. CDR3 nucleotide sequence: TGTGCCAGCGCCCGGGACTTGAACACCGGGGAGCTGTTTTTT. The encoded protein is CASARDLNTGELFF.

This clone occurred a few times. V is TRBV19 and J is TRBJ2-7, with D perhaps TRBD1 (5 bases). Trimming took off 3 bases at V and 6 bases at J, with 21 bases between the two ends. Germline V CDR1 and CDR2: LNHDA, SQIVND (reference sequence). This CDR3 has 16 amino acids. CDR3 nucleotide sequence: TGTGCCAGTAGTATTTTCAGAGACAATGGGGCGTCCGAGCAGTACTTC. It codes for CASSIFRDNGASEQYF.

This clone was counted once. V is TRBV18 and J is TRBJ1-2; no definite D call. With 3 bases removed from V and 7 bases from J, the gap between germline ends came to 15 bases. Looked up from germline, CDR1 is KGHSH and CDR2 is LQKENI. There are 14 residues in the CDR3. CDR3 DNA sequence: TGTGCCAGCTCACCTTCGGTAAATAGTGGTGGCTACACCTTC. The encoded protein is CASSPSVNSGGYTF.